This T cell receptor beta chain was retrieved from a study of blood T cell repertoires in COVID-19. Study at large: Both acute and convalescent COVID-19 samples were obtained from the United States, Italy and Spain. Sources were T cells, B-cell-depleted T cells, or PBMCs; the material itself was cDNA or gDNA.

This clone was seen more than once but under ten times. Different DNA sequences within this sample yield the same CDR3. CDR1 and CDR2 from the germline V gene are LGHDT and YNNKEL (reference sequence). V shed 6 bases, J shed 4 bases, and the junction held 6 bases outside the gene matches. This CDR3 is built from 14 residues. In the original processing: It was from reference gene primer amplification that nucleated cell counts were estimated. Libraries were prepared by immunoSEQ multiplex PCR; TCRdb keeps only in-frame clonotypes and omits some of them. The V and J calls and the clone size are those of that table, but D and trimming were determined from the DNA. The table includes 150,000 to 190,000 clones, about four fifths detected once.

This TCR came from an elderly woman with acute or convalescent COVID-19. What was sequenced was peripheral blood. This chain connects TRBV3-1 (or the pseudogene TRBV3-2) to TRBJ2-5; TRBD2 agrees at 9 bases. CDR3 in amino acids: CASSSRRGGETQYF. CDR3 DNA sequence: TGTGCCAGCAGTTCCCGGCGGGGGGGAGAGACCCAGTACTTC.